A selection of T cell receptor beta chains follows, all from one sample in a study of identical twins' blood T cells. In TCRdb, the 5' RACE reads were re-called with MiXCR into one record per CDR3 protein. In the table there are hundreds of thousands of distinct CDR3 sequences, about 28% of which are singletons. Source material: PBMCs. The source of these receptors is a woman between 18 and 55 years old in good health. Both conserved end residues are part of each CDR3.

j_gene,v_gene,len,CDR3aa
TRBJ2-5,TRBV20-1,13,CSARGDSAETQYF
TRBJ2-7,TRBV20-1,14,CSARTSGKGDEQYF
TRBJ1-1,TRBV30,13,CAWSAEQGSEAFF
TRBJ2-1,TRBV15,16,CATSRDTPRRTMRQFF
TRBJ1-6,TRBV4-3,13,CASSQGYNSPLHF
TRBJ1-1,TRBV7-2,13,CASRRGPGTEAFF
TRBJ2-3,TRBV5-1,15,CTSSASGFSTDTQYF
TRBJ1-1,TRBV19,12,CASSSRYTEAFF
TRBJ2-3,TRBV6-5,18,CASRLSGVPRASTDTQYF
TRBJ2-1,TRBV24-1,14,CATSDPDSDDEQFF
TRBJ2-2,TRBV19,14,CASSPSQLGGEPFF
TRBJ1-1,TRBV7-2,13,CAISFPGITEAFF
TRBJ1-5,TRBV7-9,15,CASSEGVAINQPQHF
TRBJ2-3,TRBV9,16,CASSPAVFPSTDTQYF
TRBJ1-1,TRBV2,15,CASSISGTRNTEAFF
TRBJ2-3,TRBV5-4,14,CASSLTGDPDTQYF
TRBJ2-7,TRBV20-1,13,CSAIREIPYEQYF
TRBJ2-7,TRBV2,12,CAIGQGYYEQYF
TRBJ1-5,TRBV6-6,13,CASSTGGHQPQHF
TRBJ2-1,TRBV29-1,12,CSVERTYNEQFF
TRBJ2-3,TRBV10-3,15,CAISGITPVTDTQYF
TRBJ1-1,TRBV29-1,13,CSGEGQSNTEAFF
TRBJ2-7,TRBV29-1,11,CSGILLYEQYF
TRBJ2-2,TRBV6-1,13,CASSDLWAEKLFF
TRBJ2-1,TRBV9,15,CASSITGTPYNEQFF
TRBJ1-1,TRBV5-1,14,CVSRVFGENTEAFF
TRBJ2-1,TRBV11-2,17,CASSSSRAGGVHNEQFF
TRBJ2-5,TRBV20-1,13,CSAATSGRGTQYF
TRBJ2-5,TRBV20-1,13,CSATSTVQETQYF
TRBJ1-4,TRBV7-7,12,CASSPNNEKLFF
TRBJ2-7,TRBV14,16,CASSQDVLFSPYEQYF
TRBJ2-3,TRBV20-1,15,CSARDPGTSTDTQYF
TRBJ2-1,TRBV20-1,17,CSASARSGRGLGNEQFF
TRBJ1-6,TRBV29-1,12,CSVEGTRKSLHF
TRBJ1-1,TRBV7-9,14,CASSFGRMNTEAFF
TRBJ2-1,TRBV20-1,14,CRARRLAGLNEQFF
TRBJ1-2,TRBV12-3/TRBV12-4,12,CASSLYRGGYTF
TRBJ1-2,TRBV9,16,CASSVDEGMGDDGYTF
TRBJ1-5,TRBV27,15,CASKFGQYSNQPQHF
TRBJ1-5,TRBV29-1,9,CSVGPPQHF
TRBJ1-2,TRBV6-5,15,CASSYTPRTGGSYTF
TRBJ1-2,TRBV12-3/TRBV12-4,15,CASSLGGTTNYGYTF
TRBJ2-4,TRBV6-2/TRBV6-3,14,CASSDPTGGFIQYF
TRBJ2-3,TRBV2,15,CASTPAGSSTDTQYF
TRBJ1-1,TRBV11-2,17,CASSIDNSEDLNTEAFF
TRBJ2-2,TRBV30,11,CASSETGELFF
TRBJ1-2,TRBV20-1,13,CSAEDSNNYGYTF
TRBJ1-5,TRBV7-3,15,CASSLFPGAAWPQHF
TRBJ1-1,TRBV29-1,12,CSVYKLNTEAFF
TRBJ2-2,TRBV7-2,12,CASSWNTGELFF
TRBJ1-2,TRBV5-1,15,CASSLMGDSGYGYTF
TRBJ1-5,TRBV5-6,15,CASSLLQGPRQPQHF
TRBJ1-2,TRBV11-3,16,CASSLRGFDRGYGYTF